The clone carrying this T cell receptor (beta chain) was seen more than once but under ten times. Its target is unknown. This sample is part of a study of T-cell reconstitution after alpha-beta-depleted transplantation in children. Study results and caveats: Most T-cell counts and diversity one year after the transplant came from T cells that were newly produced. The study reportedly traced alpha-beta T cells about two months after transplant to several hundred expanded graft clones.

Germline CDR1 and CDR2: MNHEY and SVGEGT. The length of the CDR3 is 14 residues. J gave up 7 bases and V 8 bases, and 13 bases lay outside the gene matches. TCRbeta library construction was performed incorporating unique molecular identifiers. TCRdb re-derived calls from the PCR reads in MiXCR, one entry per CDR3 protein. The top ten clones hold over 7.5% of a sample with about 300,000 distinct CDR3 sequences, almost 8% of them seen once. The receptor's source is a female patient aged 2-9 years who had a stem cell transplant for Fanconi anemia, so the T cells may come from the graft donor. The sequencing here drew on peripheral blood, taken 360 days after TCRalphabeta/CD19-depleted stem cell transplant. This chain links TRBV6-2 or TRBV6-3 with TRBJ2-5; 7 nucleotides align to TRBD2. CDR3 sequence: CASATLGGSGTQYF. Here the CDR3 DNA reads TGTGCCAGCGCCACCCTCGGGGGGTCCGGGACCCAGTACTTC.